This TCR beta chain was sequenced for a study of breast tumors, draining lymph nodes, adjacent tissues. V was trimmed by 3 bases and J by 6 bases, leaving 15 bases between them. Germline V gene data show CDR1 as MNHNS and CDR2 as SASEGT. CDR3 length: 15 amino acids. One entry per CDR3 protein results from TCRdb running MiXCR on the multiplex PCR reads. The sample has about 270,000 distinct CDR3 sequences, over 25% seen once. This clonotype was found a few times. Samples came from axillary lymph nodes draining the breast cancer. The sequence came from a female donor with breast cancer. Some clones in this sample may be carry-over from other donors' samples. This chain uses TRBV6-1 with TRBJ2-1; unclear D gene. Sample: axillary lymph node tissue. DNA of the CDR3: TGTGCCAGCAGTGACCCCTCTGGTGGTCTCAATGAGCAGTTCTTC. It is translated as CASSDPSGGLNEQFF.